Below are 9 T cell receptor beta chains sequenced from a single sample in a study of identical twins. TCRdb fed the 5' RACE reads into MiXCR, producing one record per CDR3 protein. The table lists approximately 670,000 distinct CDR3 sequences, roughly 6% of them singletons. Sequenced: naive T cells sorted from blood. Every receptor here comes from a man younger than 35 in good health.

This clonotype showed up just a few times. The chain couples TRBV20-1 to TRBJ2-2, with a tentative D call TRBD2 (7 bases). CDR3 size: 16 residues. Trimming cost V 0 bases and J 1 base, with 12 bases left between them. From germline, CDR1 is DFQATT and CDR2 SNEGSKA (reference sequence). The CDR3 reads CSARDGGLGNTGELFF. The CDR3 region has the DNA TGCAGTGCTAGAGACGGGGGGCTCGGGAACACCGGGGAGCTGTTTTTT.

This clonotype came up many times. The chain has TRBV19 and TRBJ1-1; D is uncertain. V was trimmed by 3 bases and J by 3 bases, leaving 8 bases between them. CDR1 and CDR2 from the germline V gene are LNHDA and SQIVND (reference sequence). The CDR3 loop spans 13 amino acids. CDR3 bases: TGTGCCAGTAGTATGCTGAAGGACACTGAAGCTTTCTTT. Its translation: CASSMLKDTEAFF.

There are a few counts of this clonotype. The V call is TRBV7-3, the J call TRBJ2-1, with TRBD1 matching over 10 bases. The CDR3 totals 14 residues. Trimming took 5 bases from V and 8 from J; bases not matched to a gene: 6. The germline CDR1 and CDR2 sequences are SGHTA and FQGTGA. CDR3 DNA: TGTGCCAGCAGCCCCGGGACAGGGGCTTATGAGCAGTTCTTC. Translated, it gives CASSPGTGAYEQFF.

At least ten counts were recorded for this clonotype. V and J are TRBV18 and TRBJ1-1; maybe TRBD1 (5 bases). The CDR3 is 14 amino acids. Germline-derived CDR1 and CDR2 are KGHSH and LQKENI. Trimming took 6 bases from V and 0 from J, leaving 11 bases between them. The CDR3 DNA follows: TGTGCCAGCTCCATTAGACAGTTGAACACTGAAGCTTTCTTT. Its protein product is CASSIRQLNTEAFF.

The chain couples TRBV25-1 to TRBJ2-1, with 13 bases that match TRBD2. The V gene's germline CDR1 is MGHDK and CDR2 SYGVNS. V lost 6 bases, J lost 0 bases, and 2 bases stayed unmatched. The length of the CDR3 is 16 residues. In DNA, the CDR3 is TGTGCCAGCAGGGGGACTAGCGGGAACTCCTACAATGAGCAGTTCTTC. This codes for CASRGTSGNSYNEQFF.

This clonotype was counted ten times or more. The V call is TRBV4-2, the J call TRBJ2-2; no clear D. Germline V CDR1 and CDR2: LGHNA, YNFKEQ. This CDR3 contains 13 residues. V lost 6 bases, J lost 4 bases, and 9 bases lay in between. The DNA for the CDR3 is TGTGCCAGCAGGACTCCGGGCACCGGGGAGCTGTTTTTT. Amino acids: CASRTPGTGELFF.

This clonotype was found many times. This chain uses TRBV12-3 or TRBV12-4 with TRBJ1-2; TRBD1 is a possible D gene (6 bases). This CDR3 region has 17 residues. With 2 bases removed from V and 1 base from J, the gap between germline ends came to 17 bases. The CDR3 sequence is CASSLRQGLLHNYGYTF. The CDR3 bases are TGTGCCAGCAGTTTAAGGCAGGGGCTTCTTCATAACTATGGCTACACCTTC.

This clonotype was counted ten times or more. The junction differs from germline at one of its ends, possibly a read error. The V gene is TRBV6-5, the J gene TRBJ1-1; 11 bases are shared with TRBD1. The length of the CDR3 is 16 residues. Germline-derived CDR1 and CDR2 are MNHEY and SVGAGI. The CDR3 spells CARSYSPGTGGTEAFF. The DNA for the CDR3 is TGTGCCCGCAGTTACTCCCCCGGGACAGGGGGCACTGAAGCTTTCTTT.

This chain links TRBV4-2 with TRBJ2-1, with D maybe TRBD1 (5 bases). CDR1 is LGHNA and CDR2 is YNFKEQ in the germline V gene. The CDR3 extends over 16 amino acids. With 1 base removed from V and 2 bases from J, the gap between germline ends came to 12 bases. The CDR3 region is CASSQGLGVTYNEQFF. CDR3 DNA sequence: TGTGCCAGCAGCCAAGGATTAGGGGTTACCTACAATGAGCAGTTCTTC.